Listed below are T cell receptor beta chains from one sample, sequenced in a study of beta chain features in type 1 diabetes. The table came from immunoSEQ multiplex PCR; TCRdb's copy has only in-frame clones and leaves some out. Of around 200,000 clones detected, about an eighth appear once; the ten largest clones hold around 0.63%. Sequenced input: central memory CD4+ T cells from blood. These receptors all come from a woman in her late teens or twenties in good health. Each CDR3 is given with its conserved first and last residue. D genes are given only for firm matches. Only part of the rows carry a size: once, few, many, or a class if the clone is expanded.

abundance	v_gene	d_gene	j_gene	CDR3nt	CDR3aa
few	TRBV18	-	TRBJ2-7	TGTGCCAGCTCTTCCGGACAGCTAGAGCAGTACTTC	CASSSGQLEQYF
-	TRBV7-8	-	TRBJ2-7	TGTGCCAGCAGTCCTAGGAGGGTCGACTACGAGCAGTACTTC	CASSPRRVDYEQYF
few	TRBV29-1	TRBD1	TRBJ2-7	TGCAGCGTTGTACAGGGGGTTTCCTACGAGCAGTACTTC	CSVVQGVSYEQYF
-	TRBV6-6	-	TRBJ2-3	TGTGCCAGTCTATCTTTTGGGCAGCCTACAGATACGCAGTATTTT	CASLSFGQPTDTQYF
few	TRBV21-1	-	TRBJ2-1	TGTGCCAGCAGCAAAGTCGGACTAGCGGATTACAATGAGCAGTTCTTC	CASSKVGLADYNEQFF
few	TRBV5-1	-	TRBJ2-2	TGCGCCAGCAAGAGGCGGGAGAACACCGGGGAGCTGTTTTTT	CASKRRENTGELFF
-	TRBV9	TRBD2	TRBJ2-7	TGTGCCAGCAGTTACTCGCTGACTAGCTTCTCCTACGAGCAGTACTTC	CASSYSLTSFSYEQYF
-	TRBV4-2	-	TRBJ2-7	TGTGCCAGCAGCCAAGCGACTAGTTGGGGCAACGAGCAGTACTTC	CASSQATSWGNEQYF
-	TRBV4-1	-	TRBJ2-7	TGCGCCAGCAGCCAGGCCGGGACTCCCGAGGGGCAGTACTTC	CASSQAGTPEGQYF
few	TRBV6-5	TRBD2	TRBJ2-7	TGTGCCAGCAGTCCGACTAGCGACTCCTACGAGCAGTACTTC	CASSPTSDSYEQYF
once	TRBV6-1	-	TRBJ2-1	TGTGCCACCTCCAGGGGCGTTGAGCAGTTCTTC	CATSRGVEQFF
many	TRBV30	-	TRBJ2-3	TGTGCCTGGAGGGACGGGGAACTCTACACAGATACGCAGTATTTT	CAWRDGELYTDTQYF
-	TRBV15	TRBD1	TRBJ1-2	TGTGCCACCAGCAGAGAGGATCTGACAGGGGGCGGTGGCTACACCTTC	CATSREDLTGGGGYTF
-	TRBV6-4	-	TRBJ1-2	TGTGCCAGCAGTGCCATGAAAGGAGGGGCATATGGCTACACCTTC	CASSAMKGGAYGYTF
few	TRBV4-3	TRBD1	TRBJ1-2	TGCGCCAGCAGCCGAGGGACAGGGAGTGCGGGCGGCTACACCTTC	CASSRGTGSAGGYTF
few	TRBV28	-	TRBJ1-1	TGTGCCAGCAGCTCCCAGGGGAACACTGAAGCTTTCTTT	CASSSQGNTEAFF
-	TRBV6-5	TRBD1	TRBJ2-5	TGTGCCAGCAGCTGGACAGGGGAAGAGACCCAGTACTTC	CASSWTGEETQYF
few	TRBV7-9	-	TRBJ1-2	TGTGCCAGCAGCTCTTACAGGGATGGCTACACCTTC	CASSSYRDGYTF
-	TRBV18	-	TRBJ1-1	TGTGCCAGCTCACCAAATTCCCGGGGTACTGAAGCTTTCTTT	CASSPNSRGTEAFF
-	TRBV7-9	TRBD2	TRBJ2-1	TGTGCCAGCAGTGAGGGGACTAGCGAATACAATGAGCAGTTCTTC	CASSEGTSEYNEQFF
-	TRBV5-1	TRBD2	TRBJ2-7	TGCGCCAGCAGCCCCGGGACTAGCGGCTACGAGCAGTACTTC	CASSPGTSGYEQYF
-	TRBV30	TRBD1	TRBJ2-7	TGTGCCTGGATGTTGACAGGGGATATGGGCGAGCAGTACTTC	CAWMLTGDMGEQYF
-	TRBV6-5	TRBD1	TRBJ2-3	TGTGCCTCAAGGGGACAGGGATCCACAGATACGCAGTATTTT	CASRGQGSTDTQYF
-	TRBV7-9	-	TRBJ1-2	TGTGCCAGCAGCCCAACAGGGATCGGCGGCTACACCTTC	CASSPTGIGGYTF
-	TRBV28	TRBD1	TRBJ2-4	TGTGCCAGCAGTCGACAGGGGGCGAAGGCCAAAAACATTCAGTACTTC	CASSRQGAKAKNIQYF
-	TRBV30	-	TRBJ1-5	TGTGCCTCGGCACGGGATAGCAATCAGCCCCAGCATTTT	CASARDSNQPQHF
few	TRBV28	-	TRBJ2-1	TGTGCCAGCACCCTGCGCCAGAGGCGGCAGTTCTTC	CASTLRQRRQFF
few	TRBV2	TRBD1	TRBJ2-7	TGTGCCAGCAGAGGGACAGGGGGGAACGAGCAGTACTTC	CASRGTGGNEQYF
few	TRBV2	-	TRBJ2-2	TGTGCCAGCAGTCCCCAGGGTAGCCCGGCCGGGGAGCTGTTTTTT	CASSPQGSPAGELFF
few	TRBV6-5	-	TRBJ1-2	TGTGCTGTCAGGGTGCCCTATGGCTACACCTTC	CAVRVPYGYTF
-	TRBV7-3	-	TRBJ1-5	TGTGCCAGCAACACACAGGTTGATGGCAATCAGCCCCAGCATTTT	CASNTQVDGNQPQHF
few	TRBV5-1	-	TRBJ1-1	TGCGCCAGCAGCTCCGCACAAGAAGCTTTCTTT	CASSSAQEAFF
many	TRBV30	TRBD1	TRBJ1-5	TGTGCCTGGAGCCCGAGCCTGACAGGGAACAGCAATCAGCCCCAGCATTTT	CAWSPSLTGNSNQPQHF
-	TRBV30	TRBD1	TRBJ1-2	TGTGCCTGGAACGCAGGACAGGGGATAGGCTACACCTTC	CAWNAGQGIGYTF
-	TRBV7-2	TRBD2	TRBJ2-2	TGTGCCAGCAGCTTAGGCGGGAGTCTCACCGGGGAGCTGTTTTTT	CASSLGGSLTGELFF
-	TRBV4-3	-	TRBJ2-2	TGCGCCAGCAGCCAGGAAGAGCGGACCGGGGAGCTGTTTTTT	CASSQEERTGELFF